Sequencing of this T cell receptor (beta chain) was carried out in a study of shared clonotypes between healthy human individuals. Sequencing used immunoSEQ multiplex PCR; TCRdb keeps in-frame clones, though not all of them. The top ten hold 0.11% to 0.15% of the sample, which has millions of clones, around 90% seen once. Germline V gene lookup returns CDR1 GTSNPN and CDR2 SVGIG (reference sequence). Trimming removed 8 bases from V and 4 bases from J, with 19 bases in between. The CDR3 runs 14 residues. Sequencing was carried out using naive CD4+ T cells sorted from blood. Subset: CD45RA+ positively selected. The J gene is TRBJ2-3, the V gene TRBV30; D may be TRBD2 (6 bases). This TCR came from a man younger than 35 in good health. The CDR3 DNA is TGTGCCCACGGGTCGGGAGACGGCGCAGATACGCAGTATTTT. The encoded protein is CAHGSGDGADTQYF.